These T cell receptor beta chains were read from a single sample in a study of blood T cell repertoires in COVID-19. The repertoire was sequenced with immunoSEQ multiplex PCR; TCRdb's copy has only in-frame clones and lacks some. This sample has over 200,000 clones, with about 85% found just once. Sequenced material: PBMCs or T cells enriched from blood (not recorded which). Source of these receptors: a man aged 25 to 40 who had recovered from COVID-19. CDR3s include the opening cysteine and the closing phenylalanine or tryptophan. The D gene is left open where the match is weak. Size tells how often a clone was seen (once, few, many) or the class of an expanded clone, and some rows leave it out.

>TRBD2|TRBV5-1|-|TRBJ2-1|19
TGCGCCAGCAGCTTCCTGGGACTAGCGGGAGGCCGCTCCTACAATGAGCAGTTCTTC
CASSFLGLAGGRSYNEQFF
>-|TRBV19|-|TRBJ1-2|16
TGTGCCAGTAGTATGGGGGGGCGCAATGTTGACTATGGCTACACCTTC
CASSMGGRNVDYGYTF
>-|TRBV20-1|many|TRBJ2-7|11
TGCAGTGCTAGACAAACCTACGAGCAGTACTTC
CSARQTYEQYF
>-|TRBV6-5|-|TRBJ2-7|15
TGTGCCAGCGGCTCATATCTTGGGGCCACCTACGAGCAGTACTTC
CASGSYLGATYEQYF
>TRBD2|TRBV11-3|-|TRBJ2-1|15
TGTGCCAGCAGCCCCGGGACTAGCGGGAGGGCAGGGCAGTTCTTC
CASSPGTSGRAGQFF
>TRBD2|TRBV28|-|TRBJ2-2|16
TGTGCCAGCAGTTTCGGGGTAGCGGGGGGCCCCGGGGAGCTGTTTTTT
CASSFGVAGGPGELFF
>-|TRBV6-5|-|TRBJ1-2|10
TGTGCCAGCAGTAATACAGGAGTCTTCTTC
CASSNTGVFF
>-|TRBV28|-|TRBJ1-4|20
TGTGCCAGCAGTTCCTACCGGAAGACCGGGACAAGCGCAACTAATGAAAAACTGTTTTTT
CASSSYRKTGTSATNEKLFF
>-|TRBV15|few|TRBJ1-3|14
TGTGCCACCGCGGACACCTTCCCTGGAAACACCATATATTTT
CATADTFPGNTIYF
>-|TRBV7-9|-|TRBJ1-1|15
TGTGCCAGCAGCTTTTATTGGGGAGAAAACACTGAAGCTTTCTTT
CASSFYWGENTEAFF
>TRBD1|TRBV5-4|-|TRBJ2-7|16
TGTGCCAGCAGCTTTGGGACAGGGAGCAGTAACTACGAGCAGTACTTC
CASSFGTGSSNYEQYF
>-|TRBV5-4|-|TRBJ2-1|17
TGTGCCAGCAGCTTGGCCTCCATGGTAGCGGATTACAATGAGCAGTTCTTC
CASSLASMVADYNEQFF
>TRBD1|TRBV5-6|-|TRBJ2-7|16
TGTGCCAGCAGCTTGGCCCGGGACAGTCTATCCTACGAGCAGTACTTC
CASSLARDSLSYEQYF
>-|TRBV4-3|-|TRBJ2-3|13
TGCGCCAGCAGCCATCGGAGCACAGATACGCAGTATTTT
CASSHRSTDTQYF
>-|TRBV27|-|TRBJ1-5|14
TGTGCCAGCAGTTTGAACAGGGTCAATCAGCCCCAGCATTTT
CASSLNRVNQPQHF
>TRBD1|TRBV10-3|-|TRBJ1-2|14
TGTGCCATCAGGGACAGGGTCGGGACTTATGGCTACACCTTC
CAIRDRVGTYGYTF
>-|TRBV4-2|-|TRBJ2-7|15
TGTGCCAGCAGCCAAGGTCAGGGGGGAGCCTACGAGCAGTACTTC
CASSQGQGGAYEQYF
>TRBD1|TRBV16|-|TRBJ1-4|16
TGTGCCAGCAGCCGACGACCGGGACAGGGGAGTGAAAAACTGTTTTTT
CASSRRPGQGSEKLFF
>TRBD1|TRBV10-1|once|TRBJ2-1|14
TGCGCCAGCAGTGACCCTGGGACAGGGTATGAGCAGTTCTTC
CASSDPGTGYEQFF
>-|TRBV10-3|-|TRBJ2-7|13
TGTGCCATCATAAATACAGCTACCTACGAGCAGTACTTC
CAIINTATYEQYF
>TRBD1|TRBV6-5|-|TRBJ1-4|12
TGTGCCAGCAGCTCAGACAGGGCCAAACTGTTTTTT
CASSSDRAKLFF
>-|TRBV30|-|TRBJ1-2|13
TGTGCCTGGAGTCGGAGTGGTTCCTATGGCTACACCTTC
CAWSRSGSYGYTF
>TRBD1|TRBV3-1/TRBV3-2|-|TRBJ2-7|14
TGTGCCAGCAAACAGGGGGCGCAGGTCTACGAGCAGTACTTC
CASKQGAQVYEQYF
>TRBD1|TRBV25-1|once|TRBJ1-2|17
TGTGCCAGCAGTGAAGTGGGGTACAGGGGGAAAGGAGTAGGCTACACCTTC
CASSEVGYRGKGVGYTF
>-|TRBV28|-|TRBJ1-5|13
TGTGCCAGCCGAACAGGAATCAATCAGCCCCAGCATTTT
CASRTGINQPQHF
>-|TRBV18|-|TRBJ1-1|11
TGTGCCAGCTCCATGAACACTGAAGCTTTCTTT
CASSMNTEAFF
>-|TRBV12-3/TRBV12-4|-|TRBJ2-5|13
TGTGCCAGCAGTTTACAGTATCAAGAGACCCAGTACTTC
CASSLQYQETQYF
>-|TRBV10-3|-|TRBJ2-5|13
TGTGCCATCAGTGGACAGGAACAAGAGACCCAGTACTTC
CAISGQEQETQYF
>TRBD1|TRBV23-1|-|TRBJ2-4|16
TGCGCCAGCAGTCTGAGACAGGGGGGTCAAAAAAACATTCAGTACTTC
CASSLRQGGQKNIQYF
>TRBD1|TRBV27|-|TRBJ1-5|14
TGTGCCAGCAGGGACACGACAGGGACGCAGCCCCAGCATTTT
CASRDTTGTQPQHF
>-|TRBV20-1|-|TRBJ2-5|11
TGCAGTGCCGTACCAAGCCAGACCCAGTACTTC
CSAVPSQTQYF
>TRBD1|TRBV3-1/TRBV3-2|-|TRBJ1-5|15
TGTGCCAGCAGCCCCCGGGACAGTAGCAATCAGCCCCAGCATTTT
CASSPRDSSNQPQHF
>-|TRBV19|-|TRBJ2-1|15
TGTGCCACCCAACCGGGTAGGAGTAGTTGGGATGAGCAGTTCTTC
CATQPGRSSWDEQFF
>TRBD1|TRBV19|-|TRBJ1-5|16
TGTGCCAGTACCGGGAGGGGGCGATATAGCAATCAGCCCCAGCATTTT
CASTGRGRYSNQPQHF
>TRBD1|TRBV2|-|TRBJ1-4|14
TGTGCCAGCAGGCGACAGGGGAGGGCTGAAAAACTGTTTTTT
CASRRQGRAEKLFF
>-|TRBV10-3|-|TRBJ2-3|17
TGTGCCATCAGCACACCTACAGGAGCAGCTAGCACAGATACGCAGTATTTT
CAISTPTGAASTDTQYF
>TRBD1|TRBV30|-|TRBJ1-3|15
TGTGCCTGGAGTGGACGAATGGGACAGGGAGACACCATATATTTT
CAWSGRMGQGDTIYF
>TRBD1|TRBV7-6|-|TRBJ1-4|13
TGTGCCAGCAGCCGGGACAGGGGAGAAAAACTGTTTTTT
CASSRDRGEKLFF
>-|TRBV15|-|TRBJ1-1|13
TGTGCCACCAGCAGAGATACTGACACCGAAGCTTTCTTT
CATSRDTDTEAFF
>-|TRBV2|once|TRBJ2-2|15
TGTGCCAGCAGTGTGCCTAGCGCCTACACCGGGGAGCTGTTTTTT
CASSVPSAYTGELFF
>-|TRBV20-1|few|TRBJ2-7|11
TGCAGTGCCCCGAAAGGGGTGGCGCAGTACTTC
CSAPKGVAQYF
>-|TRBV20-1|-|TRBJ2-1|11
TGCAGTGCTAGCGGTGTGACAGAGCAGTTCTTC
CSASGVTEQFF
>-|TRBV5-1|-|TRBJ2-1|14
TGCGCCAGCAGCTCTTCCGGGACTCCGAATGAGCAGTTCTTC
CASSSSGTPNEQFF
>-|TRBV11-1|-|TRBJ1-6|14
TGTGCCAGCAGCTTGGGTCGGGGAAATTCACCCCTCCACTTT
CASSLGRGNSPLHF
>TRBD2|TRBV29-1|-|TRBJ2-1|13
TGCAGCGTTGCGGGGGGCTCCTACAATGAGCAGTTCTTC
CSVAGGSYNEQFF